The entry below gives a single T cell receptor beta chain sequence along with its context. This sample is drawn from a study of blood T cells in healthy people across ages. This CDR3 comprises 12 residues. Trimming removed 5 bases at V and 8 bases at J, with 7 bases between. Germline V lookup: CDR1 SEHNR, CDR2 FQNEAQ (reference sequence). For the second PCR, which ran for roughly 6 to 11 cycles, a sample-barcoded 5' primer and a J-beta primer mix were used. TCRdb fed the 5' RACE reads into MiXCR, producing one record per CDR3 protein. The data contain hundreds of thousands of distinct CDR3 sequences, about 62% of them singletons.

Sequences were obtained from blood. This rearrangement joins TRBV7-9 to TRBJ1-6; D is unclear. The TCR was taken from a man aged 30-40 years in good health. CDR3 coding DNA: TGTGCCAGCAGCCGCGGAGATTCACCCCTCCACTTT. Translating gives CASSRGDSPLHF.